Listed here are 17 T cell receptor beta chains from one sample, sequenced in a study of T cell responses to AZD1222 COVID-19 vaccine. Generated by immunoSEQ multiplex PCR, the TCRdb table keeps only in-frame clones and is missing some. Among 150,000 or so clones listed, roughly nine tenths were seen once. The sample was peripheral blood, taken on day 0 of AZD1222 vaccination. All receptors derive from an adult in good health.

The V call is TRBV2, the J call TRBJ2-5; 9 nucleotides agree with TRBD2. V lost 6 bases to trimming and J lost 0 bases; unmatched junction nucleotides: 14. CDR3 length: 18 amino acids. The germline V gene has CDR1 SNHLY and CDR2 FYNNEI. The CDR3 nucleotides read TGTGCCAGCAGCGACTCAGGGCTAGCGGGACCGTACCAAGAGACCCAGTACTTC. It encodes CASSDSGLAGPYQETQYF.

This clone appeared once. This rearrangement joins TRBV25-1 to TRBJ1-5; D not resolved. The CDR3 is made up of 13 amino acids. V was trimmed by 2 bases and J by 3 bases, leaving 5 bases between them. Germline V gene sequence: CDR1 MGHDK, CDR2 SYGVNS. Here the CDR3 DNA reads TGTGCCAGCAGTGAAAACTACAATCAGCCCCAGCATTTT. It is translated as CASSENYNQPQHF.

This rearrangement joins TRBV24-1 to TRBJ1-2; 10 bases agree with TRBD1. The ends lost 6 bases at V and 8 bases at J; junction bases unmatched: 8. CDR1 is KGHDR, CDR2 SFDVKD, per germline. CDR3 length equals 14 residues. CDR3 DNA: TGTGCCACCAGTCACGACAGGGGGCTTTACGGCTACACCTTC. It codes for CATSHDRGLYGYTF.

The rearrangement joins TRBV7-2 to TRBJ1-5; D is unresolved. V was shortened by 1 base and J by 5 bases, with 15 bases between the two germline ends. The CDR3 runs to 16 residues. Germline V gives CDR1 SGHTA, CDR2 FQGNSA. The CDR3 loop is CASSLDRWVEDQPQHF. In DNA, the CDR3 is TGTGCCAGCAGCTTAGACCGTTGGGTTGAGGATCAGCCCCAGCATTTT.

The genes are TRBV2 and TRBJ1-2; D remains unclear. The CDR3 is 16 residues long. Germline CDR1 is SNHLY and CDR2 is FYNNEI. With 0 bases removed from V and 5 bases from J, the gap between germline ends came to 16 bases. CDR3 nucleotide sequence: TGTGCCAGCAGTGAAGCGTTGGCTAGTCAAAGGTATGGCTACACCTTC. It codes for CASSEALASQRYGYTF. Variable domain in full (rest from reference TRBV2 and TRBJ1-2): EPEVTQTPSHQVTQMGQEVILRCVPISNHLYFYWYRQILGQKVEFLVSFYNNEISEKSEIFDDQFSVERPDGSNFTLKIRSTKLEDSAMYFCASSEALASQRYGYTFGSGTRLTVV.

The V gene is TRBV19, the J gene TRBJ2-7; 15 bases agree with TRBD2. V gave up 9 bases and J gave up 8 bases; unmatched junction bases: 2. CDR1 LNHDA and CDR2 SQIVND come from the germline V gene (reference sequence). There are 12 residues in the CDR3. CDR3 protein: CARGTSGRQQYF. DNA for the CDR3: TGTGCCAGGGGGACTAGCGGGAGGCAGCAGTACTTC. The whole variable domain, filled in from reference TRBV19 and TRBJ2-7, reads DGGITQSPKYLFRKEGQNVTLSCEQNLNHDAMYWYRQDPGQGLRLIYYSQIVNDFQKGDIAEGYSVSREKKESFPLTVTSAQKNPTAFYLCARGTSGRQQYFGPGTRLTVT.

This clone occurred once. The V call is TRBV3-1 (or the pseudogene TRBV3-2), the J call TRBJ1-2; D is possibly TRBD1 (5 bases). The CDR3 runs 14 residues. V was cut by 0 bases and J by 8 bases, with 13 bases left in between. CDR1 and CDR2 (germline): LGHDT, YNNKEL (reference sequence). CDR3 protein: CASSQEGGWEGYTF. CDR3 nucleotide sequence: TGTGCCAGCAGCCAAGAGGGGGGTTGGGAAGGCTACACCTTC.

The rearrangement links TRBV6-5 to TRBJ2-1; TRBD1 aligns across 9 bases. Germline-derived CDR1 and CDR2 are MNHEY and SVGAGI. The CDR3 extends over 14 amino acids. The ends lost 6 bases at V and 9 bases at J; junction bases unmatched: 9. This CDR3 is CASRLVQGAGEQFF. The DNA of the CDR3 is TGTGCCAGCAGACTGGTACAGGGGGCCGGTGAGCAGTTCTTC.

The V gene is TRBV19, the J gene TRBJ1-1; 7 nucleotides match TRBD1. Looked up from germline, CDR1 is LNHDA and CDR2 is SQIVND (reference sequence). The CDR3 runs to 15 residues. Unmatched junction bases numbered 7, after V lost 6 bases and J lost 0 bases. CDR3 nucleotide sequence: TGTGCCAGTAGACCTGTCAGGGGGATGAACACTGAAGCTTTCTTT. It is translated as CASRPVRGMNTEAFF. The whole variable domain, remainder taken from reference TRBV19 and TRBJ1-1, is DGGITQSPKYLFRKEGQNVTLSCEQNLNHDAMYWYRQDPGQGLRLIYYSQIVNDFQKGDIAEGYSVSREKKESFPLTVTSAQKNPTAFYLCASRPVRGMNTEAFFGQGTRLTVV.

J is TRBJ2-7 and V is TRBV28, with D possibly being TRBD2 (7 bases). The CDR3 has 14 residues. Germline V gene data show CDR1 as MDHEN and CDR2 as SYDVKM. V lost 8 bases to trimming and J lost 3 bases, with 17 bases between them. DNA for the CDR3: TGTGCCAGCCTTAGGGGGGGAGGAAACTACGAGCAGTACTTC. Translation gives CASLRGGGNYEQYF.

There are a few counts of this clone. The V call is TRBV6-2 or TRBV6-3, the J call TRBJ2-7; the D gene is possibly TRBD2 (5 bases). Trimming cost V 4 bases and J 0 bases, with 13 bases left between them. The germline V gene encodes CDR1 MNHEY and CDR2 SVGEGT. The CDR3 consists of 15 residues. CDR3 loop: CASSFTSGSSYEQYF. As DNA, the CDR3 is TGTGCCAGCAGTTTTACCAGCGGAAGCTCCTACGAGCAGTACTTC.

The rearrangement links TRBV19 to TRBJ2-7; D is uncertain. Trimming pared 5 bases from V and 3 bases from J, leaving 14 bases between. The CDR3 extends over 14 amino acids. The germline gives CDR1 LNHDA, CDR2 SQIVND (reference sequence). In nucleotides, the CDR3 is TGTGCCAGTAGTTTCGGCCCGTTTGACTACGAGCAGTACTTC. Its protein product is CASSFGPFDYEQYF.

The chain combines TRBV30 with TRBJ1-1; no firm D call. With 2 bases removed from V and 8 bases from J, the gap between germline ends came to 12 bases. Germline V lookup: CDR1 GTSNPN, CDR2 SVGIG (reference sequence). The CDR3 is 12 residues long. In nucleotides, the CDR3 is TGTGCCTGGAGTACCCCCCTGGGGGAAGCTTTCTTT. Its translation is CAWSTPLGEAFF.

This clone was seen more than once but under ten times. The chain combines TRBV10-3 with TRBJ1-3; a possible D gene is TRBD1 (6 bases). The V gene's germline CDR1 is ENHRY and CDR2 SYGVKD. The V end lost 7 bases, the J end lost 2 bases, and 9 bases lay between the germline ends. There are 13 residues in the CDR3. The CDR3 sequence: CAITGGPGNTIYF. The CDR3 nucleotides are TGTGCCATCACTGGGGGCCCTGGAAACACCATATATTTT.

The chain is built from TRBV11-2 and TRBJ1-5; D unresolved. V was shortened by 1 base and J by 4 bases, with 11 bases between the two germline ends. The CDR3 covers 15 residues. Germline V CDR1 and CDR2: SGHAT, FQNNGV. The CDR3 is CASSLGGSGNQPQHF. CDR3 nucleotide sequence: TGTGCCAGCAGCTTAGGCGGCAGTGGTAATCAGCCCCAGCATTTT.

The chain carries TRBV3-1 (or the pseudogene TRBV3-2) and TRBJ1-1; D is perhaps TRBD1 (6 bases). This CDR3 is built from 14 residues. Trimming took 1 base from V and 5 from J, leaving 11 bases between them. The germline V gene has CDR1 LGHDT and CDR2 YNNKEL (reference sequence). DNA for the CDR3: TGTGCCAGCAGCCAAGTGGGGGGCAGGACTGAAGCTTTCTTT. Translation gives CASSQVGGRTEAFF.

This rearrangement joins TRBV15 to TRBJ1-5; the D gene is possibly TRBD1 (5 bases). The CDR3 contains 14 residues. Germline V lookup: CDR1 LNHNV, CDR2 YYDKDF (reference sequence). Trimming shortened V by 5 bases and J by 5 bases, and 13 bases separated the two germline ends. DNA for the CDR3: TGTGCCACCAGCCTCGGGGGAGGGGATCAGCCCCAGCATTTT. Amino acid sequence: CATSLGGGDQPQHF.